This T cell receptor beta chain was recovered during a study of shared clonotypes between healthy human individuals. Study conclusions and caveats: Naive CD4 clonotypes overlapped across a few donors at around 4.7%.

Sequencing used immunoSEQ multiplex PCR; TCRdb keeps in-frame clones, though not all of them. Here the sample spans about 2.3 million clones, around 93% being singletons. In regard to this clone: Its antigen remains unidentified.

The CDR3 runs 15 residues. CDR1 SGHNT and CDR2 YENEEA come from the germline V gene. Trimming took off 5 bases at V and 1 base at J, with 11 bases between the two ends. The clonotype was recovered from a man aged 18 to 35 in good health. Some clones in this sample may be carry-over from other donors' samples. The V and J genes are TRBV11-3 and TRBJ2-2, with no clear D. Sequencing was performed on naive CD4+ T cells from PBMCs. Subset described: CD45RA+ positively selected. DNA of the CDR3: TGTGCCAGCAGCAGAGACGGGCAGAACACCGGGGAGCTGTTTTTT. It codes for CASSRDGQNTGELFF.